This T cell receptor beta chain originates from a study of T-cell memory formation after mild COVID-19. In its sample, this clonotype was seen many times. Barcoded TCR alpha and TCR beta cDNA libraries with UMIs came from 5'RACE using constant-segment primers. Each CDR3 protein gets one entry after TCRdb re-called the 5' RACE reads with MiXCR. The table has about 200,000 distinct CDR3 sequences, more than 8% seen once; the top ten hold roughly 4%. The CDR3 runs 15 residues. Trimming cost V 2 bases and J 6 bases, with 17 bases left between them. The germline V gene has CDR1 LGHNA and CDR2 YSLEER. The sequenced material came from PBMCs or a T cell subset sorted from them (not recorded which). The rearrangement links TRBV4-3 to TRBJ2-7; a weak D match, TRBD2 (6 bases). This sequence originates from a man aged 18 to 30 who had mild COVID-19 (a few samples of this study predate the infection). Cell type and time point are not known. The CDR3 loop reads CASSQIGGVFGEQYF. The CDR3 DNA reads TGCGCCAGCAGCCAAATCGGCGGGGTCTTTGGCGAGCAGTACTTC.